This is a list of T cell receptor beta chains from one sample in a study of shared clonotypes between healthy human individuals. The table came from immunoSEQ multiplex PCR; TCRdb's copy has only in-frame clones and leaves some out. The repertoire has over a million clones, about 80% of them found once; the top ten carry about 0.52%. The sample taken for sequencing was memory CD4+ T cells from PBMCs. These receptors came from a man between 18 and 35 years old in good health. Some clones in this sample may be carry-over from other donors' samples. CDR3s include the opening cysteine and the closing phenylalanine or tryptophan. Each record gives: CDR3 protein, CDR3 DNA, J gene, clone size, D gene, V gene. A D gene is named only where the DNA matches it firmly. The size entry is marked missing in some rows and otherwise reads once, few, many or a size class.

CDR3aa: CSVTGALTGFAFF
CDR3nt: TGCAGCGTTACGGGGGCTCTCACAGGGTTTGCTTTCTTT
j_gene: TRBJ1-1
abundance: NA
d_gene: NA
v_gene: TRBV29-1

CDR3aa: CASRRPEGTNEKLFF
CDR3nt: TGTGCCAGCAGACGACCGGAGGGCACTAATGAAAAACTGTTTTTT
j_gene: TRBJ1-4
abundance: NA
d_gene: NA
v_gene: TRBV28

CDR3aa: CASSVATSGTQYF
CDR3nt: TGTGCCAGCAGCGTAGCCACTAGCGGTACGCAGTATTTT
j_gene: TRBJ2-3
abundance: NA
d_gene: TRBD2
v_gene: TRBV9

CDR3aa: CASSLRQYEQYF
CDR3nt: TGTGCCAGCAGCTTGCGCCAATACGAGCAGTACTTC
j_gene: TRBJ2-7
abundance: NA
d_gene: NA
v_gene: TRBV5-6

CDR3aa: CASSLVGRALETQYF
CDR3nt: TGTGCCAGCAGTTTGGTCGGGAGGGCCTTGGAGACCCAGTACTTC
j_gene: TRBJ2-5
abundance: few
d_gene: TRBD2
v_gene: TRBV28

CDR3aa: CASSLKGITGNEQFF
CDR3nt: TGCGCCAGCAGCTTGAAGGGGATTACGGGAAATGAGCAGTTCTTC
j_gene: TRBJ2-1
abundance: once
d_gene: NA
v_gene: TRBV5-1

CDR3aa: CASLVLYGYTF
CDR3nt: TGTGCCAGCCTTGTACTCTATGGCTACACCTTC
j_gene: TRBJ1-2
abundance: NA
d_gene: NA
v_gene: TRBV2

CDR3aa: CASSYSGGDTQYF
CDR3nt: TGTGCCAGCAGTTACTCGGGCGGAGATACGCAGTATTTT
j_gene: TRBJ2-3
abundance: once
d_gene: NA
v_gene: TRBV6-5

CDR3aa: CAWSRLAGRDEQFF
CDR3nt: TGTGCCTGGAGTAGGCTAGCGGGGAGAGATGAGCAGTTCTTC
j_gene: TRBJ2-1
abundance: NA
d_gene: TRBD2
v_gene: TRBV30

CDR3aa: CASSRTRSGELFF
CDR3nt: TGCGCCAGCAGCCGGACTAGGTCCGGGGAGCTGTTTTTT
j_gene: TRBJ2-2
abundance: NA
d_gene: TRBD2
v_gene: TRBV4-1

CDR3aa: CASSSGTGAGETQYF
CDR3nt: TGTGCCAGCAGCTCCGGGACAGGGGCCGGGGAGACCCAGTACTTC
j_gene: TRBJ2-5
abundance: NA
d_gene: TRBD1
v_gene: TRBV5-6

CDR3aa: CASSDRYEQYF
CDR3nt: TGTGCCAGCAGCGACAGGTACGAGCAGTACTTC
j_gene: TRBJ2-7
abundance: NA
d_gene: NA
v_gene: TRBV2

CDR3aa: CASSSHGFGPGSPTQYF
CDR3nt: TGTGCCAGCAGTTCCCATGGTTTCGGTCCTGGGTCCCCGACCCAGTACTTC
j_gene: TRBJ2-5
abundance: once
d_gene: NA
v_gene: TRBV28

CDR3aa: CASPPTGGPSEQYF
CDR3nt: TGTGCCAGCCCCCCGACAGGGGGTCCTTCCGAGCAGTACTTC
j_gene: TRBJ2-7
abundance: NA
d_gene: TRBD1
v_gene: TRBV6-1

CDR3aa: CASSVSAGPSYEQYF
CDR3nt: TGTGCCAGCAGCGTATCGGCGGGACCCTCCTACGAGCAGTACTTC
j_gene: TRBJ2-7
abundance: NA
d_gene: NA
v_gene: TRBV9

CDR3aa: CASSPPLAGAPTEQFF
CDR3nt: TGTGCCAGCTCACCCCCATTGGCGGGAGCCCCTACTGAGCAGTTCTTC
j_gene: TRBJ2-1
abundance: NA
d_gene: TRBD2
v_gene: TRBV18

CDR3aa: CASSHRPDRVQEGYTF
CDR3nt: TGTGCCAGCAGTCACCGCCCCGACAGGGTGCAGGAAGGCTACACCTTC
j_gene: TRBJ1-2
abundance: many
d_gene: TRBD1
v_gene: TRBV6-6

CDR3aa: CASSLPGLARDYEQYF
CDR3nt: TGTGCCAGCAGCCTGCCGGGACTAGCGAGAGACTACGAGCAGTACTTC
j_gene: TRBJ2-7
abundance: NA
d_gene: TRBD2
v_gene: TRBV11-2

CDR3aa: CASNGNYGYTF
CDR3nt: TGTGCCAGTAACGGAAACTATGGCTACACCTTC
j_gene: TRBJ1-2
abundance: few
d_gene: NA
v_gene: TRBV28

CDR3aa: CASSQTSSGFGEQYF
CDR3nt: TGTGCCAGCAGCCAGACTAGTTCCGGCTTTGGCGAGCAGTACTTC
j_gene: TRBJ2-7
abundance: NA
d_gene: NA
v_gene: TRBV7-2

CDR3aa: CAISVASASSTDTQYF
CDR3nt: TGTGCCATCAGTGTGGCTAGCGCCTCGTCCACAGATACGCAGTATTTT
j_gene: TRBJ2-3
abundance: NA
d_gene: NA
v_gene: TRBV10-3